The 10 T cell receptor beta chains given below trace back to one sample, sequenced in a study of blood T cell repertoires in COVID-19. Measured with immunoSEQ multiplex PCR; TCRdb has only the in-frame clones, and not every one. The data hold 300,000 to 450,000 clones, with less than 85% observed a single time. The sequencing sample was made of peripheral blood. The receptors derive from a woman between 18 and 29 years old with acute or convalescent COVID-19.

This chain connects TRBV7-2 to TRBJ2-1; 11 nucleotides line up with TRBD2. CDR3 length equals 17 residues. The trim removed 5 bases at V and 8 bases at J, leaving 14 bases unmatched. CDR1 and CDR2 from the germline V gene are SGHTA and FQGNSA. CDR3 region: CASSPRGVAGGGDEQFF. As DNA, the CDR3 is TGTGCCAGCAGCCCCCGGGGGGTAGCGGGAGGGGGAGATGAGCAGTTCTTC.

The chain links TRBV27 to TRBJ1-1; no definite D call. This CDR3 has 14 residues. The germline gives CDR1 MNHEY, CDR2 SMNVEV (reference sequence). With 5 bases removed from V and 2 bases from J, the gap between germline ends came to 12 bases. The CDR3 DNA reads as TGTGCCAGCAGTAGCCTTTTTATCAACACTGAAGCTTTCTTT. It codes for CASSSLFINTEAFF.

This clone occurred once. The J gene is TRBJ2-2, the V gene TRBV6-5; 7 bases align to TRBD1. In germline, CDR1 is MNHEY, CDR2 SVGAGI. The CDR3 extends over 16 amino acids. With 0 bases clipped from V and 1 base from J, the junction kept 2 bases outside the gene matches. DNA for the CDR3: TGTGCCAGCAGTTACTCACCAGGGGGGAACACCGGGGAGCTGTTTTTT. Protein sequence: CASSYSPGGNTGELFF.

This clone appeared once. The chain is built from TRBV10-3 and TRBJ2-7, with TRBD1 matching over 7 bases. Germline trimming cut 7 bases from V and 5 bases from J; bases unmatched to any gene: 11. Germline V lookup: CDR1 ENHRY, CDR2 SYGVKD. This CDR3 is 14 amino acids long. The CDR3 loop is CAINRGTGVDEQYF. The DNA of the CDR3 is TGTGCCATCAACCGCGGTACAGGGGTGGACGAGCAGTACTTC.

A few counts support this clone. The chain uses TRBV29-1 and TRBJ1-2, with 7 bases lining up with TRBD1. Germline V gives CDR1 SQVTM, CDR2 ANQGSEA. This CDR3 has 12 residues. V gave up 3 bases and J gave up 8 bases; unmatched junction bases: 6. The CDR3 loop reads CSVDRGGLGYTF. The CDR3 DNA is TGCAGCGTTGATAGAGGGGGCTTAGGCTACACCTTC.

This clone has just one count. The rearrangement joins TRBV28 to TRBJ2-5, with D possibly matching TRBD1 (6 bases). Germline lookup yields CDR1 MDHEN and CDR2 SYDVKM. This CDR3 has 13 residues. With 9 bases removed from V and 5 bases from J, the gap between germline ends came to 16 bases. The CDR3: CASAPQGSETQYF. The CDR3 coding sequence is TGTGCCAGTGCCCCCCAGGGGTCGGAGACCCAGTACTTC.

The gene calls are TRBV19 and TRBJ1-5; D possibly corresponds to TRBD1 (5 bases). Trimming cost V 8 bases and J 1 base, with 18 bases left between them. CDR3 length equals 16 residues. Germline assignment: CDR1 LNHDA and CDR2 SQIVND (reference sequence). CDR3 loop: CASEGRGTTSNQPQHF. CDR3 coding DNA: TGTGCCAGTGAAGGGAGGGGCACCACCAGCAATCAGCCCCAGCATTTT.

V is TRBV7-2 and J is TRBJ2-5, with a tentative D call TRBD2 (5 bases). Trimming stripped 5 bases from V and 0 bases from J, with 19 bases between. The CDR3 totals 17 residues. CDR1 and CDR2 (germline): SGHTA, FQGNSA. The CDR3 reads CASSPGFGLTNQETQYF. The CDR3 DNA reads as TGTGCCAGCAGCCCGGGATTTGGACTGACAAACCAAGAGACCCAGTACTTC.

CDR3 coding DNA: TGTGCCAGCACCTGGACAGCCTCCTATGGCTACACCTTC. Protein: CASTWTASYGYTF. The J gene is TRBJ1-2, the V gene TRBV12-3 or TRBV12-4; possibly TRBD1 for D (6 bases). This CDR3 comprises 13 residues. V dropped 7 bases and J dropped 4 bases, with 13 bases sitting between them.

The rearrangement joins TRBV2 to TRBJ1-1, with no clear D. CDR1 is SNHLY and CDR2 is FYNNEI in the germline V gene. The ends were cut back, 6 bases at V and 1 base at J, with 12 bases in the middle. The CDR3 consists of 14 residues. The CDR3 reads CASRLVGENTEAFF. CDR3 DNA sequence: TGTGCCAGCAGGTTGGTCGGGGAGAACACTGAAGCTTTCTTT.